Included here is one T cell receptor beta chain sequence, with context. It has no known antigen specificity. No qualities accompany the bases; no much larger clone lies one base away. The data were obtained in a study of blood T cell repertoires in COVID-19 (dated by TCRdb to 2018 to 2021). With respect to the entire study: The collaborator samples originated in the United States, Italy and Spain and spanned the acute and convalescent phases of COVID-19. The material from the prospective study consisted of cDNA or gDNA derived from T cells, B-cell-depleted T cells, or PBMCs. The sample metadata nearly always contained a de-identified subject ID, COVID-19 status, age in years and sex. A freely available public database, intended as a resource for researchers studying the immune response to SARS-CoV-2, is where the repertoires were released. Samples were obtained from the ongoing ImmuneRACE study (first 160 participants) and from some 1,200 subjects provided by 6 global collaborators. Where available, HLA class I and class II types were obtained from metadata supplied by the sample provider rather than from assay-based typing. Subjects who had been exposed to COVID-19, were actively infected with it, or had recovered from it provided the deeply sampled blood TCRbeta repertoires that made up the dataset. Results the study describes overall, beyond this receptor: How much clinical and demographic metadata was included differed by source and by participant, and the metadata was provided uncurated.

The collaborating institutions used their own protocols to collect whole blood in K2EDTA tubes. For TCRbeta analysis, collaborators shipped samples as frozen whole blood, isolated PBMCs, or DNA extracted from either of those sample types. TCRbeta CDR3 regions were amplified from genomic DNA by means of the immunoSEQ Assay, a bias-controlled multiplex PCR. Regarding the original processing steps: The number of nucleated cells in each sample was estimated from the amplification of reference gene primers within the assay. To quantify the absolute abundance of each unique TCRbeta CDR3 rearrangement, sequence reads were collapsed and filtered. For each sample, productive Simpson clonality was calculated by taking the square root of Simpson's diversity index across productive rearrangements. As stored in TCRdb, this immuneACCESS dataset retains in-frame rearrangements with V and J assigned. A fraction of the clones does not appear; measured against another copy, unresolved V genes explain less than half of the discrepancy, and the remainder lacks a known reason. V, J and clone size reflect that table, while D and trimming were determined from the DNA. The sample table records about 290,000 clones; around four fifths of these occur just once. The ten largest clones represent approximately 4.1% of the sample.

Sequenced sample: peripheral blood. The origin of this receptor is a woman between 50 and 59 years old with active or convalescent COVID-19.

The CDR3 region reads CASGSHRENGEKLFF. The DNA reads as follows: TGTGCCAGCGGTTCTCACAGGGAAAACGGTGAAAAACTGTTTTTT. The chain couples TRBV27 to TRBJ1-4; TRBD1 is a weak D gene call, 6 bases matching. The germline V gene (reference sequence) sets CDR1 to MNHEY and CDR2 to SMNVEV. V lost 8 bases and J lost 7 bases; the stretch between them is 20 bases long. From the cysteine through the phenylalanine, the CDR3 covers 15 amino acids. Just CDR3 DNA is preserved here, 45 bases in frame from base 1.